The following is a T cell receptor beta chain sequence with its context. As yet, its antigen is unknown. Clones were sequenced by immunoSEQ multiplex PCR, and TCRdb holds only the in-frame ones, with some missing. The sample holds around 99,000 clones, about 92% seen once. The data originate from a study of T cell responses to AZD1222 COVID-19 vaccine. Study-wide points: Unmutated variant regions are reportedly the target of nearly half of TCRs that are spike-specific.

The V gene lost 5 bases and the J gene lost 0 bases, with 11 bases spanning the gap. CDR3 length equals 15 residues. Germline-derived CDR1 and CDR2 are SNHLY and FYNNEI. The rearrangement links TRBV2 to TRBJ2-1; D is unresolved. This receptor was taken from an adult in good health. Sequenced material: peripheral blood, taken on day 0 of AZD1222 vaccination. CDR3 nucleotide sequence: TGTGCCAGCAGTAATGGCGCCAGCTCCTACAATGAGCAGTTCTTC. It yields the protein CASSNGASSYNEQFF.